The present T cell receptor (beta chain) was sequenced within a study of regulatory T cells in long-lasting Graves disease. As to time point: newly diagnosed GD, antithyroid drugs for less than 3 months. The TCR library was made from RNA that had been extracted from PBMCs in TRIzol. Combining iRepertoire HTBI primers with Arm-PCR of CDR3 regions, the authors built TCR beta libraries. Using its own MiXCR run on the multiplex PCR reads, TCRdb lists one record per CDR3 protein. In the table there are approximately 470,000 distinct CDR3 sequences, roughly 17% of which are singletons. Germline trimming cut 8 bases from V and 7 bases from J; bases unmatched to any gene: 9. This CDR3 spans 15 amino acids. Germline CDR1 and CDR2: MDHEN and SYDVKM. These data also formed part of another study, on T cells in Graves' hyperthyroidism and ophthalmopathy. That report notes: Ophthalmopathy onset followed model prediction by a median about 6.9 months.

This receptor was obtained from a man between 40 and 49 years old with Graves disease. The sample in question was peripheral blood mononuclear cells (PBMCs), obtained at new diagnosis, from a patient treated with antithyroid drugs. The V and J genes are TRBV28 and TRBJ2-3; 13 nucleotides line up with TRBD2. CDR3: CASVRTSGRIYTQYF. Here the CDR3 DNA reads TGTGCCAGCGTTAGGACTAGCGGGAGAATTTATACGCAGTATTTT.